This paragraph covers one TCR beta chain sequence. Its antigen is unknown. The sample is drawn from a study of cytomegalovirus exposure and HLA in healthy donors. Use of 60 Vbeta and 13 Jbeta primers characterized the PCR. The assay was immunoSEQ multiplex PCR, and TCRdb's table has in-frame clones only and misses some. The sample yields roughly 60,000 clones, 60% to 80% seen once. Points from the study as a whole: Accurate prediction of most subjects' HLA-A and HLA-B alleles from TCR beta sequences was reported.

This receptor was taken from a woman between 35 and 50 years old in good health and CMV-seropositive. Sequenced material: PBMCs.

The CDR3 bases are TGTGCCAGCAGCGCACTTTTCGGGGGGACCCCGAACACCGGGGAGCTGTTTTTT. Amino acid sequence: CASSALFGGTPNTGELFF. The chain employs TRBV7-8 and TRBJ2-2; 7 nucleotides line up with TRBD2. Trimming cost V 5 bases and J 0 bases; bases outside gene matches: 12. CDR1 is SGHVS and CDR2 is FQNEAQ in the germline V gene. CDR3 size: 18 residues.